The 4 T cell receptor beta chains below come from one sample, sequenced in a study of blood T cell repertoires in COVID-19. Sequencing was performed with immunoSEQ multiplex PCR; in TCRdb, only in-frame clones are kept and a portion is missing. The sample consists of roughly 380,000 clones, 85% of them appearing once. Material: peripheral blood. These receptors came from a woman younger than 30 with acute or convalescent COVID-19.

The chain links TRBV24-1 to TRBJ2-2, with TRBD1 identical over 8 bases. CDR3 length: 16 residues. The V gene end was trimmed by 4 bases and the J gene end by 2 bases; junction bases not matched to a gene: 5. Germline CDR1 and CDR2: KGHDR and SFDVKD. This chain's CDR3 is CATSDYQGANTGELFF. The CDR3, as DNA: TGTGCCACCAGTGACTACCAGGGGGCTAACACCGGGGAGCTGTTTTTT.

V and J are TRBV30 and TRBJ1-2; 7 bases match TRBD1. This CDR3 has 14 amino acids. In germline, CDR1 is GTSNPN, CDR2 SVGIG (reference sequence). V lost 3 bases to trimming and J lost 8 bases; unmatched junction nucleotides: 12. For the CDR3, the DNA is TGTGCCTGGAGCACCATAGGGGGCATGGGAGGCTACACCTTC. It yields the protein CAWSTIGGMGGYTF. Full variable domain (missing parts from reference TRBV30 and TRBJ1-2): SQTIHQWPATLVQPVGSPLSLECTVEGTSNPNLYWYRQAAGRGLQLLFYSVGIGQISSEVPQNLSASRPQDRQFILSSKKLLLSDSGFYLCAWSTIGGMGGYTFGSGTRLTVV.

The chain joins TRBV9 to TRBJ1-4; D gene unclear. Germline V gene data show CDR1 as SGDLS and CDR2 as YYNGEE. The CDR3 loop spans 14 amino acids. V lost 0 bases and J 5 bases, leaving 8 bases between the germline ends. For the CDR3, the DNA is TGTGCCAGCAGCGTAGCAGCGAGCAATGAAAAACTGTTTTTT. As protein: CASSVAASNEKLFF.

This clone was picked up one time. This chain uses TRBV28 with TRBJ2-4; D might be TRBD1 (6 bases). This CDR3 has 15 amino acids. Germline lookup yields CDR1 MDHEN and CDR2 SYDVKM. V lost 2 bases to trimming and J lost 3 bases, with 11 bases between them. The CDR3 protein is CASSLDRTHKNIQYF. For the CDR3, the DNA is TGTGCCAGCAGTTTAGACAGGACCCACAAAAACATTCAGTACTTC.